Detailed here is one T cell receptor (beta chain). This receptor's antigen is unknown. It has no much larger one-base neighbor in the sample; base qualities were not kept. Library preparation was by the immunoSEQ multiplex PCR assay. What TCRdb holds here is the immuneACCESS table cut down to in-frame rearrangements. Part of the clones is not present; checked against another copy, under half of the missing clones reflect an unresolved V gene, and the others are unexplained. The sample table lists about 67,000 clones, about 91% of them with a count of one. Approximately 2.5% of the sample is held by the ten biggest clonotypes. The data were obtained in a study of T cell changes during pregnancy in multiple sclerosis (dated by TCRdb to between 2018 and 2021). Regarding the study in general: The study examined how the T cell repertoire changed over the course of pregnancy in women with multiple sclerosis.

The CDR3, from cysteine to phenylalanine, totals 20 residues. The entry retains the CDR3 DNA only, 60 bases that are in frame from base 1. Via the germline V gene, CDR1 is SGHRS and CDR2 YFSETQ. Trimming at the junction amounts to 0 bases on V and 2 bases on J, and the germline ends lie 26 bases apart. The receptor was isolated from a female donor with multiple sclerosis, enrolled in a pregnancy study. The V and J genes are TRBV5-1 and TRBJ1-2; the D region possibly corresponds to TRBD1 (6 bases align). The sequencing used peripheral blood, collected in the first trimester of pregnancy. The CDR3 loop reads CASSLARPSDSPPPNYGYTF. The DNA is TGCGCCAGCAGCTTGGCAAGGCCCTCGGACAGTCCCCCGCCCAACTATGGCTACACCTTC.